Listed here are 21 T cell receptor beta chains from one sample, sequenced in a study of response to subunit inactivated influenza vaccine (dated by TCRdb to the late 2010s). The library came from RT-PCR. Sequencer: Illumina HiSeq 2500. TCRdb applied fastp at Q25 and MiXCR to the public reads, then kept only in-frame beta chains. Each CDR3 protein gets just one entry, which takes the most common genes and DNA from the rows behind it. Recorded for this sample are about 540,000 distinct CDR3 sequences; under 30% of them occurred a single time. Roughly 2.8% of the sample lies in the top ten. The sample was also reused in another study, on T cells expressing NK-cell markers. Taken from the second paper: The TCR beta cDNA libraries were made using 5'RACE template switching, a step that added both a universal primer site and unique molecular identifiers.

Sequences were derived from CD4+ T cells sorted from PBMCs, sampled 11 to 12 days after vaccination. The receptor source for this set is a man aged 45-65 years who received an inactivated influenza vaccine. Donor details come from another sample of the same person, matched by shared clones.

The chain uses TRBV6-2 or TRBV6-3 and TRBJ2-2, with D maybe TRBD2 (5 bases). Germline V gene lookup returns CDR1 MNHEY and CDR2 SVGEGT. This CDR3 comprises 13 residues. Trimming removed 6 bases from V and 6 bases from J, with 11 bases in between. DNA of the CDR3: TGTGCCAGCAGCAGGTCCGGGGCCGGGGAGCTGTTTTTT. It specifies CASSRSGAGELFF.

This clonotype was observed once. The chain couples TRBV20-1 to TRBJ1-5; D is ambiguous. The CDR3 runs to 15 residues. Per germline, CDR1 DFQATT and CDR2 SNEGSKA (reference sequence). V was clipped by 5 bases and J by 2 bases, with 16 bases between them. CDR3 in amino acids: CSALYGLMGNQPQHF. In DNA, the CDR3 is TGCAGTGCTCTCTATGGTCTTATGGGCAATCAGCCCCAGCATTTT.

The chain carries TRBV7-2 and TRBJ2-7; D assignment may be TRBD1 or TRBD2 (5 bases each). Trimming took off 5 bases at V and 4 bases at J, with 18 bases between the two ends. CDR1 is SGHTA, CDR2 FQGNSA, per germline. This CDR3 is built from 15 residues. CDR3 in amino acids: CASSLSGGSGYEQYF. The CDR3 nucleotides read TGTGCCAGCAGCCTCTCTGGGGGATCGGGATACGAGCAGTACTTC.

This clonotype occurred a few times. This rearrangement joins TRBV13 to TRBJ1-3; D not resolved. The CDR3 spans 18 residues. In germline, CDR1 is PRHDT, CDR2 FYEKMQ (reference sequence). V lost 5 bases and J 1 base, leaving 21 bases between the germline ends. CDR3 loop: CASSPKKRELISGNTIYF. The CDR3 region has the DNA TGTGCCAGCAGCCCCAAGAAGAGGGAACTCATTTCTGGAAACACCATATATTTT.

The chain couples TRBV30 to TRBJ2-1; 8 bases line up with TRBD2. Germline lookup yields CDR1 GTSNPN and CDR2 SVGIG (reference sequence). With 1 base clipped from V and 6 bases from J, the junction kept 8 bases outside the gene matches. The CDR3 is 15 amino acids. The CDR3 nucleotides read TGTGCCTGGAGTGGAACTAGCGGTTTTATCAATGAGCAGTTCTTC. It yields the protein CAWSGTSGFINEQFF. The full variable domain, with the rest looked up from reference TRBV30 and TRBJ2-1, is SQTIHQWPATLVQPVGSPLSLECTVEGTSNPNLYWYRQAAGRGLQLLFYSVGIGQISSEVPQNLSASRPQDRQFILSSKKLLLSDSGFYLCAWSGTSGFINEQFFGPGTRLTVL.

This clonotype was counted once. The rearrangement links TRBV12-3 or TRBV12-4 to TRBJ1-5; TRBD1 agrees at 10 bases. The trim removed 2 bases at V and 4 bases at J, leaving 2 bases unmatched. The CDR3 length is 15 residues. CDR3 sequence reads: CASSLRDRGNQPQHF. CDR3 DNA sequence: TGTGCCAGCAGTTTACGGGACAGGGGAAATCAGCCCCAGCATTTT.

This clonotype was observed a few times. This chain links TRBV10-3 with TRBJ2-7, with TRBD1 matching 7 bases. V gave up 7 bases and J gave up 3 bases; unmatched junction bases: 9. Germline V CDR1 and CDR2: ENHRY, SYGVKD. The CDR3 consists of 14 residues. The CDR3 sequence: CAITEGGQHYEQYF. DNA of the CDR3: TGTGCCATCACCGAAGGGGGACAGCACTACGAGCAGTACTTC.

A few counts support this clonotype. The chain uses TRBV10-3 and TRBJ2-7, with D tentatively TRBD1 (5 bases). The CDR3 extends over 17 amino acids. CDR1 ENHRY and CDR2 SYGVKD come from the germline V gene. The V gene lost 6 bases and the J gene lost 3 bases, with 24 bases spanning the gap. CDR3 nucleotide sequence: TGTGCCATCAGCTCACCAGGGCTAGGACCGGCCCTCTACGAGCAGTACTTC. As protein: CAISSPGLGPALYEQYF.

The rearrangement links TRBV4-3 to TRBJ2-3; no clear D. Germline loops: CDR1 LGHNA, CDR2 YSLEER. Trimming left V 1 base short and J 4 bases short, with 6 bases between. CDR3 length equals 13 residues. CDR3 DNA: TGCGCCAGCAGCCAAGCTACGGCAGATACGCAGTATTTT. This codes for CASSQATADTQYF.

This clonotype was observed a handful of times. DNA for the CDR3: TGTGCCATCAGTGGTGGTGGTGAGCAGTTCTTC. This encodes CAISGGGEQFF. The chain employs TRBV10-3 and TRBJ2-1; D unresolved. Germline V gene sequence: CDR1 ENHRY, CDR2 SYGVKD. The CDR3 covers 11 residues. V was pared by 4 bases and J by 9 bases, with 7 bases between.

This clonotype was recorded many times. The chain couples TRBV5-1 to TRBJ2-3; TRBD1 matches at 10 bases. Germline assignment: CDR1 SGHRS and CDR2 YFSETQ. The CDR3 is made up of 16 amino acids. V shed 4 bases and J 3 bases; nucleotides not matched to a gene: 8. CDR3 in amino acids: CASSHGQGGRTDTQYF. For the CDR3, the DNA is TGCGCCAGCAGCCACGGACAGGGGGGACGGACAGATACGCAGTATTTT.

This chain joins TRBV2 and TRBJ2-3; perhaps TRBD2 as D (7 bases). Between the trimmed V and J ends, which lost 2 bases and 3 bases, there was a span of 12 bases. Per the germline V gene, CDR1 is SNHLY and CDR2 is FYNNEI. This CDR3 spans 15 amino acids. CDR3 DNA: TGTGCCAGCAGTGAACCGGGGGGCGCAACAGATACGCAGTATTTT. This codes for CASSEPGGATDTQYF. Using reference TRBV2 and TRBJ2-3 for the parts outside the CDR3, the full variable domain is EPEVTQTPSHQVTQMGQEVILRCVPISNHLYFYWYRQILGQKVEFLVSFYNNEISEKSEIFDDQFSVERPDGSNFTLKIRSTKLEDSAMYFCASSEPGGATDTQYFGPGTRLTVL.

The chain links TRBV15 to TRBJ2-1, with D perhaps TRBD2 (5 bases). Between the trimmed V and J ends, which lost 0 bases and 2 bases, there was a span of 11 bases. The CDR3 has 16 amino acids. Germline loops: CDR1 LNHNV, CDR2 YYDKDF (reference sequence). The CDR3 region is CATSRERGAAYNEQFF. The CDR3 DNA is TGTGCCACCAGCAGAGAACGGGGAGCCGCCTACAATGAGCAGTTCTTC.

The chain has TRBV5-1 and TRBJ2-5; D may be TRBD1 or TRBD2 (5 bases each). The germline gives CDR1 SGHRS, CDR2 YFSETQ. V was clipped by 5 bases and J by 5 bases, with 13 bases between them. There are 13 residues in the CDR3. CDR3 sequence reads: CASRWGMKETQYF. Written as DNA, the CDR3 is TGCGCCAGCAGGTGGGGGATGAAGGAGACCCAGTACTTC.

This sequence joins TRBV7-2 and TRBJ2-2, with 8 bases matching TRBD1. V lost 5 bases and J lost 5; bases outside the gene matches: 4. This CDR3 is 14 amino acids long. Per germline, CDR1 SGHTA and CDR2 FQGNSA. The CDR3, as DNA: TGTGCCAGCAGCGAGGGACAGGTAACCGGGGAGCTGTTTTTT. It is translated as CASSEGQVTGELFF.

The chain recombines TRBV2 with TRBJ2-7; 12 bases agree with TRBD1. There are 14 residues in the CDR3. The V gene's germline CDR1 is SNHLY and CDR2 FYNNEI. V was pared by 6 bases and J by 9 bases, with 9 bases of the junction left unmatched. CDR3 sequence reads: CASSMGQGAHGQYF. CDR3 DNA sequence: TGTGCCAGCAGCATGGGACAGGGGGCGCACGGGCAGTACTTC.

This chain uses TRBV6-2 or TRBV6-3 with TRBJ2-1, with D hard to call. The CDR3 extends over 12 amino acids. The germline CDR1 and CDR2 sequences are MNHEY and SVGEGT. Trimming cost V 6 bases and J 5 bases, with 8 bases left between them. CDR3 amino acids: CASSGNDNEQFF. As DNA, the CDR3 is TGTGCCAGCAGCGGAAATGACAATGAGCAGTTCTTC.

The chain employs TRBV4-3 and TRBJ1-2, with 8 bases lining up with TRBD1. The CDR3 sequence is 15 residues long. Germline CDR1 reads LGHNA; CDR2 reads YSLEER. V shed 0 bases, J shed 1 base, and the junction held 1 base outside the gene matches. CDR3 nucleotides: TGCGCCAGCAGCCAAGACAGGGGGCTTAACTATGGCTACACCTTC. Its translation: CASSQDRGLNYGYTF.

The chain carries TRBV5-6 and TRBJ2-7; tentatively, D is TRBD1 (5 bases). The germline V and J ends were trimmed by 3 bases and 5 bases, with 15 bases remaining between them. The CDR3 sequence is 14 residues long. The germline V gene encodes CDR1 SGHDT and CDR2 YYEEEE. The CDR3 is CASSWAQGGNEQYF. CDR3 nucleotides: TGTGCCAGCAGCTGGGCGCAGGGTGGGAACGAGCAGTACTTC.

The chain carries TRBV27 and TRBJ1-2, with 8 bases identical to TRBD1. V shed 5 bases, J shed 5 bases, and the junction held 16 bases outside the gene matches. In germline, CDR1 is MNHEY, CDR2 SMNVEV (reference sequence). The CDR3 sequence is 17 residues long. This CDR3 reads CASSPMARGTGIYGYTF. Here the CDR3 DNA reads TGTGCCAGCAGTCCCATGGCCCGGGGGACAGGTATATATGGCTACACCTTC.

This clonotype appeared many times. In DNA, the CDR3 is TGTGCCATCAGTGGGCAGGGGGGAACCGGGGAGCTGTTTTTT. Translating it yields CAISGQGGTGELFF. The chain employs TRBV10-3 and TRBJ2-2; the D gene is possibly TRBD1 (7 bases). CDR3 size: 14 residues. Trimming cost V 4 bases and J 5 bases, with 11 bases left between them. Germline assignment: CDR1 ENHRY and CDR2 SYGVKD.